The sequence of this T cell receptor beta chain was determined in a study of neoadjuvant anti-PD-1 for oral cavity cancer. Study-wide results and caveats: Higher pretreatment blood Treg/Th17 ratios correlated with higher pretreatment blood and lower post-treatment tumor TCRbeta clonality.

This clone has just one count. Antigen: not known. TCRdb keeps only in-frame clones here, not all; method: immunoSEQ multiplex PCR. The sample shows 72,000 or so clones, approximately 87% of them seen only once. Documented time point: after neoadjuvant nivolumab, at surgical resection. Stage II-IVA oral cavity squamous cell carcinoma was new and untreated by systemic or radiation therapy. Patients had HPV-negative, locally advanced oral cavity squamous cell carcinoma. The J segment lost 1 base and the V segment lost 2 bases, leaving 6 bases of the junction unmatched. From germline, CDR1 is SGDLS and CDR2 YYNGEE. The CDR3 runs to 16 residues.

The source of this sequence is a person aged 40 to 85 with oral cavity squamous cell carcinoma. The chain links TRBV9 to TRBJ2-1; 7 nucleotides line up with TRBD1. Sample: PBMCs, taken after nivolumab (anti-PD-1) treatment. CDR3 residues: CASSVKGDRSYNEQFF. For the CDR3, the DNA is TGTGCCAGCAGCGTGAAGGGGGACAGATCCTACAATGAGCAGTTCTTC. The variable domain in full, with the rest retrieved from reference TRBV9 and TRBJ2-1, is DSGVTQTPKHLITATGQRVTLRCSPRSGDLSVYWYQQSLDQGLQFLIQYYNGEERAKGNILERFSAQQFPDLHSELNLSSLELGDSALYFCASSVKGDRSYNEQFFGPGTRLTVL.